This T cell receptor beta chain appears in the sequencing data of a study of OX40 agonist ivuxolimab in advanced cancers. Looking at the study overall: Partial responses were achieved by three patients, one with hepatocellular carcinoma and two with cutaneous melanoma.

Trimming shortened V by 2 bases and J by 3 bases, and 7 bases separated the two germline ends. CDR3 size: 13 residues. Germline V gives CDR1 GTSNPN, CDR2 SVGIG (reference sequence). TCRdb's table, derived via immunoSEQ multiplex PCR, lists solely in-frame clones and lacks some. Among about 45,000 clones listed, 85% to 90% were seen once. The V gene is TRBV30, the J gene TRBJ1-4; D is unclear. The source material was CD4+ or CD8+ T cells sorted from blood, sampled in a trial of the OX40 agonist ivuxolimab. This clonotype was sampled from an adult with an advanced solid tumor such as melanoma, head and neck, liver or kidney cancer. The CDR3 protein is CAWSTGANEKLFF. In DNA form, the CDR3 reads TGTGCCTGGAGTACCGGGGCTAATGAAAAACTGTTTTTT.